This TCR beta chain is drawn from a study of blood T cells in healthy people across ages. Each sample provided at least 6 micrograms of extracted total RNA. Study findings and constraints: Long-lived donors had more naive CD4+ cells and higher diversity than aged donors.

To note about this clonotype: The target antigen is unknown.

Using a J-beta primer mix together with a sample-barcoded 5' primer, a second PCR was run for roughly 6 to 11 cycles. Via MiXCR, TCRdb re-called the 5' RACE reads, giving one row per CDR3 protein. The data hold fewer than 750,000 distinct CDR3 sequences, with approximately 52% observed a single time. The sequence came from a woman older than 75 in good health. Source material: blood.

The CDR3 sequence: CASRHGTSGRLTYYEQYF. CDR3 in DNA: TGTGCCAGCAGACACGGGACTAGCGGGAGGCTTACGTACTACGAGCAGTACTTC. The chain has TRBV6-2 or TRBV6-3 and TRBJ2-7, with 15 positions matching TRBD2. The CDR3 has 18 amino acids. Germline-derived CDR1 and CDR2 are MNHEY and SVGEGT. V lost 6 bases and J lost 3; bases outside the gene matches: 12.